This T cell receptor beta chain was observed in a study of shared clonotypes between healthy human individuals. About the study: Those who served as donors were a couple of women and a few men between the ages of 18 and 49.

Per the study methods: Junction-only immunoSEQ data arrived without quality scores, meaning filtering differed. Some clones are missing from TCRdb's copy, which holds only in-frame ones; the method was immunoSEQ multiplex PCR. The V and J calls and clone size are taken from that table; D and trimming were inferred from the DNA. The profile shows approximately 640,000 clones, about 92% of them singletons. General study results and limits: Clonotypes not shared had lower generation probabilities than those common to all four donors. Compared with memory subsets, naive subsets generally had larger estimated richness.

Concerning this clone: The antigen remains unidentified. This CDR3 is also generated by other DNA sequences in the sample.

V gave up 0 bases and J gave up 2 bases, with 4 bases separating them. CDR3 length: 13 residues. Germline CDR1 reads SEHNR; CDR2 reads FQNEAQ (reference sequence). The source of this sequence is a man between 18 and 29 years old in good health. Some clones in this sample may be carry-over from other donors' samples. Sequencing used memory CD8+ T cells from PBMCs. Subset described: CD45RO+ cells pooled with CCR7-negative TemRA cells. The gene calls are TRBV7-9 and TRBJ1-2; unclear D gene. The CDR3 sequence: CASSLAGNYGYTF. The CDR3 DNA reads TGTGCCAGCAGCTTAGCCGGGAACTATGGCTACACCTTC. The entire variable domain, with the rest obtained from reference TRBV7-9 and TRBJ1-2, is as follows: DTGVSQNPRHKITKRGQNVTFRCDPISEHNRLYWYRQTLGQGPEFLTYFQNEAQLEKSRLLSDRFSAERPKGSFSTLEIQRTEQGDSAMYLCASSLAGNYGYTFGSGTRLTVV.